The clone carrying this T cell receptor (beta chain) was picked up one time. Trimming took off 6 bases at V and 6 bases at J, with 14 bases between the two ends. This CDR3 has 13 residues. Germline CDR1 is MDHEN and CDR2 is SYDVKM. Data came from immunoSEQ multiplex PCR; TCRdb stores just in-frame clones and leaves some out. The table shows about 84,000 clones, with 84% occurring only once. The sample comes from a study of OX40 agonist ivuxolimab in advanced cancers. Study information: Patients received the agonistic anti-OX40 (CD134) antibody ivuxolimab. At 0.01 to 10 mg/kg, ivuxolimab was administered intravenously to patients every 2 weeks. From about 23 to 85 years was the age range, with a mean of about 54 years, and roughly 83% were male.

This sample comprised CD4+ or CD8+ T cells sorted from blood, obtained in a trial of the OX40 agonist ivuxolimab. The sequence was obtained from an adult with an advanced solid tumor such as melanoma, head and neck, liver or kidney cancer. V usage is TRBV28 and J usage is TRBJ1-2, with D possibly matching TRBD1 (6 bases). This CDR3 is CASRWGSGDGYTF. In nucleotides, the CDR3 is TGTGCCAGCAGGTGGGGATCAGGGGATGGCTACACCTTC.